This record looks at one T cell receptor (beta chain) sequence and its context. The data belong to a study of shared clonotypes between healthy human individuals. Clones were sequenced by immunoSEQ multiplex PCR, and TCRdb holds only the in-frame ones, with some missing. In the table there are 900,000 to 1,200,000 clones, 75% to 85% of which are singletons. The receptor's source is a man younger than 30 in good health. Some clones in this sample may be carry-over from other donors' samples. Material for sequencing was memory CD4+ T cells from PBMCs. Subset meaning: CD45RA-negative fraction.

CDR3 amino acids: CASSPPRQDFSNQPQHF. As DNA, the CDR3 is TGTGCCAGCAGCCCACCAAGACAGGATTTTAGCAATCAGCCCCAGCATTTT. The genes are TRBV14 and TRBJ1-5, with TRBD1 as a possible D gene (6 bases). The CDR3 is 17 amino acids. Per germline, CDR1 SGHDN and CDR2 FVKESK. V shed 4 bases and J shed 0 bases, with 16 bases lying between them.